The clone carrying this TCR beta chain has just a few counts. The antigen is undetermined. CDR3 length equals 12 residues. Looked up from germline, CDR1 is KGHSH and CDR2 is LQKENI. V was shortened by 4 bases and J by 8 bases, with 9 bases between the two germline ends. The data are from a study of beta chain features in type 1 diabetes. Study outcomes and limitations: There was a possibility that cDNA sequencing over-represented cells with high TCR expression.

Expressed TCRB transcripts were sequenced, since all the RNA that had been isolated was reverse transcribed. Sequencing was performed with immunoSEQ multiplex PCR; in TCRdb, only in-frame clones are kept and a portion is missing. The sample lists 850,000 to 900,000 clones, 15% to 20% occurring once. The rearrangement links TRBV18 to TRBJ2-1; TRBD2 might be the D (6 bases). This clonotype originated in a woman under 30 in good health. Sequencing used naive CD4+ T cells from blood. CDR3 DNA sequence: TGTGCCAGCTCACGCGGGGTCGATGAGCAGTTCTTC. Protein sequence: CASSRGVDEQFF.